This TCR beta chain derives from a study of shared clonotypes between healthy human individuals (dated by TCRdb to between 2020 and 2021). About the full investigation: The cohort included three men and two women between 18 and 49 years of age. Blood TCR repertoires of five healthy adults were deeply sequenced to estimate repertoire size and the extent of clonotype sharing between individuals. To increase sequencing depth and limit assay-specific biases, different laboratories used diverse techniques to prepare libraries and sequence TCR repertoires. Each donor's leukapheresis produced roughly between about 0.8 and 8.9 billion PBMCs.

From the cysteine up to the phenylalanine, the CDR3 has a length of 15 residues. The entry retains the CDR3 DNA only, 45 bases that are in frame from base 1. V was cut back by 7 bases and J by 0 bases, leaving a gap of 14 bases between them. The germline V gene sets CDR1 to MDHEN and CDR2 to SYDVKM. Study-level results and caveats: Based on pairwise subsampling, the degree of clonotype sharing among donors was expected to be affected by sequencing depth. The small number of donors limited the genetic and exposure-history diversity represented. Only blood was sampled, and tissue TCR repertoires likely differ from those in blood.

Using the deep immunoSEQ assay, multiplex PCR amplified TCR CDR3 regions from genomic DNA. Genomic DNA extracted from each cell subset was distributed evenly over all wells of several immunoSEQ 96-well plates, and each plate served as one replicate. Each replicate PCR for unsorted PBMC received about 300 ng genomic DNA, equal to 25,000 to 30,000 T cell genomes. Ten immunoSEQ deep assay plates were used to sequence the unsorted PBMC genomic DNA. Purified libraries were measured with a Qubit 3.0 fluorometer, size-checked on a Bioanalyzer 2100, and measured again with the KAPA Library Quantification kit. A separate single-read 150-cycle Illumina NextSeq 550 flow cell was used to sequence each immunoSEQ 96-well plate. The original pipeline was this. Because the immunoSEQ output held only junctional sequences and lacked quality scores, the filtering could not match the filtering applied to full-length reads. To assign V/J genes and CDR3, sequences were annotated using PyIR, a Python wrapper for IgBLAST v1.9, with IMGT germline references. Reads were filtered out if the reads had weak V/J assignments (E-value above 1e-6), no CDR3, stop codons, out-of-frame junctions, or ambiguous translated residues. V3J clonotypes were defined by identical inferred V gene, J gene, and CDR3 amino acid sequence. The percentage overlap between two repertoires was calculated by dividing the number of shared unique clonotypes by the size of the smaller repertoire. Three approaches were used to assess repertoire richness: RTK rarefaction, the Chao1 estimator, and Recon v2.1 estimates of unobserved clonotypes. Sourced from immuneACCESS, this table was stored by TCRdb with only in-frame sequences that have V and J called. A share of the clones is absent; for the studies checked, an unresolved V gene accounts for under half, and the remainder has no known explanation. V, J and clone size are taken as reported in that table, and D and trimming were inferred from the DNA itself. In this sample the table shows roughly 490,000 clones, 75% to 85% of which occur a single time. 10% to 15% of the sample is taken by the ten largest.

The donors were healthy, HIV-negative adults who had no recently reported acute infections or vaccinations. All donors were Caucasian adults living in Nashville, Tennessee, USA. For unsorted samples, about 90 million PBMCs were counted, and genomic DNA was extracted using the QIAamp DNA Blood Mini kit. Blood was obtained by leukapheresis, after which PBMCs were separated by Ficoll-Histopaque density gradient centrifugation and cryopreserved in liquid nitrogen vapor phase. Worth noting for this clone: What this receptor recognizes is not known. No clone much larger than this one lies a single base away; base qualities are absent.

Sequencing was done on a sample of PBMCs. The sequence links TRBV28 to TRBJ2-3; the D match is possibly TRBD1 or TRBD2, with 6 bases aligned in each. The origin of this receptor is a woman aged 40 to 50 in good health. Some clones in this sample may be carry-over from other donors' samples. The DNA reads TGTGCCAGCAACTTAGGGGGACTCAGCACAGATACGCAGTATTTT. Its protein is CASNLGGLSTDTQYF.